The sequence of this TCR beta chain was determined in a study of Tregs in tolerant kidney transplant recipients. General observations from the study: For some patients, primers changed over time, blocking nucleotide-level comparison. Few patients were studied, so findings need validation in larger groups. Biological reproducibility was not directly addressed, but technical replication error appeared minimal.

Clones were read by immunoSEQ multiplex PCR, and TCRdb kept only the in-frame ones, dropping some. The sample lists about 8,300 clones, about 32% occurring once. CFSE-labeled recipient PBMCs were cultured more than five days with irradiated graft donor PBMCs, then FACS-sorted. From germline, CDR1 is SEHNR and CDR2 FQNEAQ (reference sequence). V shed 3 bases, J shed 3 bases, and the junction held 5 bases outside the gene matches. This CDR3 is built from 15 residues. About this clone itself: Its specificity is unknown.

The genes are TRBV7-9 and TRBJ2-1, with 7 bases matching TRBD1. Sequencing used CD8+ T cells from blood cultured with allogeneic cells, obtained before the transplant. The clonotype was recovered from a human patient who received a combined kidney and bone marrow transplant. The CDR3 bases are TGTGCCAGCAGCTTGGTGTCAGGGGGCTACAATGAGCAGTTCTTC. Its translation is CASSLVSGGYNEQFF.